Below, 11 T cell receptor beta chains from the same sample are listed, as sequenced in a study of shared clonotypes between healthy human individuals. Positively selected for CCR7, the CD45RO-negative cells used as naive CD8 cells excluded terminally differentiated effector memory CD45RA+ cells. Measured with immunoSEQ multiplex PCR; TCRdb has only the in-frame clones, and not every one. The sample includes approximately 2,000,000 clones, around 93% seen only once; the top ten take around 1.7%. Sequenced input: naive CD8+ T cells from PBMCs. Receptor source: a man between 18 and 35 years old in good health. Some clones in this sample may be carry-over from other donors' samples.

The CDR3 DNA is TGTGCCACCAGCAGAGGATCCAGCCCAAGGGGGACTGAAGCTTTCTTT. It codes for CATSRGSSPRGTEAFF. This sequence joins TRBV15 and TRBJ1-1; maybe TRBD1 (6 bases). V lost 1 base and J 5 bases, leaving 17 bases between the germline ends. CDR3 length equals 16 residues. Germline CDR1 and CDR2: LNHNV and YYDKDF (reference sequence).

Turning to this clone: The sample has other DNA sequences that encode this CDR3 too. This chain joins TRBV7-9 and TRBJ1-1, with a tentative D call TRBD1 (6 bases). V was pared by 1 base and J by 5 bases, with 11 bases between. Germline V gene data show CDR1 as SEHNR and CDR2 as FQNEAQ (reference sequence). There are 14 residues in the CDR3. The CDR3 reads CASSLVGGQTEAFF. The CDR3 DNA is TGTGCCAGCAGCTTAGTTGGGGGGCAAACTGAAGCTTTCTTT.

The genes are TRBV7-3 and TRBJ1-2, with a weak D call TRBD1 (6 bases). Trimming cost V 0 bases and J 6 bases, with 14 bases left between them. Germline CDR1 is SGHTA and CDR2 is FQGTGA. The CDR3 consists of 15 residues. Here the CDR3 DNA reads TGTGCCAGCAGCTTAACCCCCGGACAGTTCGATGGCTACACCTTC. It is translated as CASSLTPGQFDGYTF.

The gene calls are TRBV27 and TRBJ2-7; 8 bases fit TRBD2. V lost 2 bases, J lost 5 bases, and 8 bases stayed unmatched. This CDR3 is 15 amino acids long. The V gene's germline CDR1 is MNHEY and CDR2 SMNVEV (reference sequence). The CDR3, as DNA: TGTGCCAGCAGTTTAATCGGGGCGGGAGGCAACGAGCAGTACTTC. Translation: CASSLIGAGGNEQYF.

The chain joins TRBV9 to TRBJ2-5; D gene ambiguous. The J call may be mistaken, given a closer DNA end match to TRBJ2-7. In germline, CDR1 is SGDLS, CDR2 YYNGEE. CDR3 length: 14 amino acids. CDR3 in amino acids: CASSVELSSYEQYF. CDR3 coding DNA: TGTGCCAGCAGCGTAGAACTGAGCTCCTACGAGCAGTACTTC.

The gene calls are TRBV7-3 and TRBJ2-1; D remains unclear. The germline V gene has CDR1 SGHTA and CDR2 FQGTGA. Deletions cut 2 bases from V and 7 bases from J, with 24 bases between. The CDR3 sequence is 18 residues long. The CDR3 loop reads CASSLFPLVSLMGNEQFF. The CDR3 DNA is TGTGCCAGCAGCTTATTTCCCCTGGTGTCTCTGATGGGGAATGAGCAGTTCTTC.

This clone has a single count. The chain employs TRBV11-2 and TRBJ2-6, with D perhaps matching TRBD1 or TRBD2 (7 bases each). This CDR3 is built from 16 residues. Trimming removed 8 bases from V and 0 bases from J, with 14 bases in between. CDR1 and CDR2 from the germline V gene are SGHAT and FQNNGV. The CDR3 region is CASRGRGGSGANVLTF. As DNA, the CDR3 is TGTGCCAGCCGCGGCAGGGGGGGCTCTGGGGCCAACGTCCTGACTTTC.

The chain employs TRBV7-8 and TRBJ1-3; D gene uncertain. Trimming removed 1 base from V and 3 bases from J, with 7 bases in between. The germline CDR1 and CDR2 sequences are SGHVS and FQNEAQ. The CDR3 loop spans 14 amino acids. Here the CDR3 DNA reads TGTGCCAGCAGCTTAGGGGTCGGTGGAAACACCATATATTTT. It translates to CASSLGVGGNTIYF.

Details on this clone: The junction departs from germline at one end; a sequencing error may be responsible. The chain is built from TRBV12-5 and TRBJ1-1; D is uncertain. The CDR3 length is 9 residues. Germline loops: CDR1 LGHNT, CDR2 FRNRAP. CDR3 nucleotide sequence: TGCTTGGGCGTGACTGAAGCTTTCTTT. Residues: CLGVTEAFF.

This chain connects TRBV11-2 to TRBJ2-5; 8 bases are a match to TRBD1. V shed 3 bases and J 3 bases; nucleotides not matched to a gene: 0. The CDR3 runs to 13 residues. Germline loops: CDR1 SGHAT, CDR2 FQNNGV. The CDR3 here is CASSLTGEETQYF. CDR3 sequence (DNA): TGTGCCAGCAGCTTGACAGGGGAAGAGACCCAGTACTTC.

The CDR3 DNA follows: TGTGCCAGCAGTTACGTGTTTGAGTACGAGCAGTACTTC. Protein product: CASSYVFEYEQYF. The chain links TRBV6-5 to TRBJ2-7; D gene uncertain. Germline V gene lookup returns CDR1 MNHEY and CDR2 SVGAGI. The CDR3 has 13 amino acids. V lost 2 bases, J lost 4 bases, and 9 bases lay in between.